A single sample gave rise to the 9 T cell receptor beta chains below, sequenced in a study of T cell repertoires in cytomegalovirus infection. One entry per CDR3 protein results from TCRdb running MiXCR on the reads. This sample has fewer than 300,000 distinct CDR3 sequences; about a quarter occur once, and the top ten carry roughly 14%. Sequencing was carried out using PBMCs. These receptors were obtained from a human donor in good health (CMV status not recorded). Some clones in this sample may be carry-over from other donors' samples.

This chain joins TRBV18 and TRBJ2-1; possibly TRBD1 for D (5 bases). The CDR3 length is 13 residues. Germline CDR1 KGHSH, CDR2 LQKENI. V lost 2 bases to trimming and J lost 6 bases, with 8 bases between them. CDR3 DNA: TGTGCCAGCTCACCATCAGGGATCAATGAGCAGTTCTTC. Protein sequence: CASSPSGINEQFF.

In this sample, this clonotype turned up a few times. The chain has TRBV11-2 and TRBJ2-7; D gene uncertain. The germline V and J ends were trimmed by 5 bases and 5 bases, with 10 bases remaining between them. Germline V gene data show CDR1 as SGHAT and CDR2 as FQNNGV. This CDR3 contains 12 residues. DNA for the CDR3: TGTGCCAGCAGCCACCCGGGCAACGAGCAGTACTTC. Its protein product is CASSHPGNEQYF.

In its sample, this clonotype was seen many times. The rearrangement uses TRBV7-2 and TRBJ2-7; D unresolved. The CDR3 contains 13 residues. The V end lost 6 bases, the J end lost 1 base, and 10 bases lay between the germline ends. Germline loops: CDR1 SGHTA, CDR2 FQGNSA. This CDR3 reads CASRTSPSYEQYF. CDR3 DNA: TGTGCCAGCAGAACCAGCCCTTCCTACGAGCAGTACTTC. Filled out from reference TRBV7-2 and TRBJ2-7, the complete variable domain reads GAGVSQSPSNKVTEKGKDVELRCDPISGHTALYWYRQSLGQGLEFLIYFQGNSAPDKSGLPSDRFSAERTGGSVSTLTIQRTQQEDSAVYLCASRTSPSYEQYFGPGTRLTVT.

This clonotype was picked up a small number of times. The genes are TRBV6-1 and TRBJ1-1, with no clear D. The CDR3 sequence is 14 residues long. Germline CDR1 is MNHNS and CDR2 is SASEGT. V was cut by 3 bases and J by 5 bases, with 13 bases left in between. The CDR3 sequence is CASSEAPRGTEAFF. The CDR3 DNA reads TGTGCCAGCAGTGAGGCCCCGCGTGGGACTGAAGCTTTCTTT.

This clonotype has at least ten counts. This chain joins TRBV7-2 and TRBJ2-1; D remains unclear. Deletions cut 0 bases from V and 0 bases from J, with 9 bases between. This CDR3 is built from 16 residues. Germline CDR1 SGHTA, CDR2 FQGNSA. The CDR3: CASSLAGSFSYNEQFF. DNA of the CDR3: TGTGCCAGCAGCTTAGCAGGTTCGTTCTCCTACAATGAGCAGTTCTTC. The full variable domain, its missing parts supplied by reference TRBV7-2 and TRBJ2-1, is GAGVSQSPSNKVTEKGKDVELRCDPISGHTALYWYRQSLGQGLEFLIYFQGNSAPDKSGLPSDRFSAERTGGSVSTLTIQRTQQEDSAVYLCASSLAGSFSYNEQFFGPGTRLTVL.

The V call is TRBV9, the J call TRBJ2-1; TRBD2 aligns across 8 bases. Per germline, CDR1 SGDLS and CDR2 YYNGEE. V lost 4 bases, J lost 2 bases, and 8 bases stayed unmatched. The CDR3 is made up of 16 amino acids. In DNA form, the CDR3 reads TGTGCCAGCAGCCCTCGAGGTAGCGGGGCCTACAATGAGCAGTTCTTC. It yields the protein CASSPRGSGAYNEQFF.

This clonotype was seen a few times. V and J are TRBV7-3 and TRBJ2-1, with D unresolved. V gave up 3 bases and J gave up 7 bases, with 10 bases separating them. This CDR3 is 13 amino acids long. The germline gives CDR1 SGHTA, CDR2 FQGTGA. This chain's CDR3 is CASSFSGRNEQFF. As DNA, the CDR3 is TGTGCCAGCAGCTTTTCGGGTAGGAATGAGCAGTTCTTC.

This clonotype was counted at least ten times. The chain combines TRBV6-6 with TRBJ1-2; D is ambiguous. Germline V gives CDR1 MNHNY, CDR2 SVGAGI (reference sequence). Trimming shortened V by 4 bases and J by 4 bases, and 10 bases separated the two germline ends. The CDR3 spans 13 residues. CDR3 amino acids: CASSSTQTYGYTF. The CDR3 DNA reads as TGTGCCAGCAGTTCCACTCAGACCTATGGCTACACCTTC.

Regarding this clonotype: Possible read error: a much larger clone is one base away. This chain joins TRBV12-3 or TRBV12-4 and TRBJ2-1; no reliable D call. The DNA matches TRBJ2-7 better at its end, which makes the J call doubtful. This CDR3 spans 11 amino acids. DNA of the CDR3: TGTGCCACCGGCACCTACAATGAGCAGTACTTC. Protein product: CATGTYNEQYF.